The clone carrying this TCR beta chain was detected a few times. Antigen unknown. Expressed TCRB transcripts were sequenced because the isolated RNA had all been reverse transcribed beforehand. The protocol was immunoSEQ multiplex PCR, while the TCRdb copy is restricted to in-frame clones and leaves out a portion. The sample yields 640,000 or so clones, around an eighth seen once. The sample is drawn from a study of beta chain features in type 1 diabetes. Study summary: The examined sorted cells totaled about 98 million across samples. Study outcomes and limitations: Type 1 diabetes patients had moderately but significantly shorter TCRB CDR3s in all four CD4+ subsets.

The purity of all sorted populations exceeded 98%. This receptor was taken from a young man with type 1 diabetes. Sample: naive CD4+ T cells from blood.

The CDR3 sequence: CASSPREDNYGYTF. The CDR3 nucleotides are TGCGCCAGCAGCCCCCGGGAAGACAACTATGGCTACACCTTC. The chain carries TRBV5-1 and TRBJ1-2; D unresolved. Germline CDR1 and CDR2: SGHRS and YFSETQ. V dropped 4 bases and J dropped 2 bases, with 12 bases sitting between them. The CDR3 has 14 amino acids.